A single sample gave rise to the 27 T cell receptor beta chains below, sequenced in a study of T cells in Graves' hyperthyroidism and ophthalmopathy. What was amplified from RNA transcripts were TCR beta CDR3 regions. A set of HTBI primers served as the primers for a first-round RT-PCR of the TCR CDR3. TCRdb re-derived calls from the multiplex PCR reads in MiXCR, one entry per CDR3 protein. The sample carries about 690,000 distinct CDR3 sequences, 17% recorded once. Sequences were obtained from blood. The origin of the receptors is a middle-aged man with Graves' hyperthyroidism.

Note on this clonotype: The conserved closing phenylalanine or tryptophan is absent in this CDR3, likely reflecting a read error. CDR3 loop: CASSLDRGSQPQHL. The CDR3 bases are TGTGCCAGCAGCTTAGATAGGGGGTCGCAGCCCCAGCATTTA. The chain combines TRBV11-2 with TRBJ1-5; the D gene is possibly TRBD1 (6 bases). V was shortened by 0 bases and J by 7 bases, with 10 bases between the two germline ends. This CDR3 has 14 residues. Per germline, CDR1 SGHAT and CDR2 FQNNGV.

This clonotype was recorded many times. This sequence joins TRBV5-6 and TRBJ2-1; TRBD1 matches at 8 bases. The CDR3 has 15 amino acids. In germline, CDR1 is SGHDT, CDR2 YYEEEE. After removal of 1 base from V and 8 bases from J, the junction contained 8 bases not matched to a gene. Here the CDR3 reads CASSLMAGGWYEQFF. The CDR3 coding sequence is TGTGCCAGCAGCTTGATGGCAGGGGGCTGGTATGAGCAGTTCTTC. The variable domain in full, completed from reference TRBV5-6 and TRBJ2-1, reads DAGVTQSPTHLIKTRGQQVTLRCSPKSGHDTVSWYQQALGQGPQFIFQYYEEEERQRGNFPDRFSGHQFPNYSSELNVNALLLGDSALYLCASSLMAGGWYEQFFGPGTRLTVL.

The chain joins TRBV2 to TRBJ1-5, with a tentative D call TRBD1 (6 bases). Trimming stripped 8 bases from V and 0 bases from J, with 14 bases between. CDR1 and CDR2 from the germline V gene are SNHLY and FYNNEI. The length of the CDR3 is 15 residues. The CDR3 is CASSRAGDSNQPQHF. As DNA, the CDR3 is TGTGCCAGCTCACGGGCAGGGGATAGCAATCAGCCCCAGCATTTT.

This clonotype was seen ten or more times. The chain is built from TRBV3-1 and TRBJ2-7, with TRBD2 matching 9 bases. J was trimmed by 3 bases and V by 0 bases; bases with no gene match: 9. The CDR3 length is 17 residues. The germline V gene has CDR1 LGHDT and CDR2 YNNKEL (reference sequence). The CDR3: CASSQEDWAGGSYEQYF. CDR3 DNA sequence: TGTGCCAGCAGCCAAGAGGATTGGGCGGGAGGGAGCTACGAGCAGTACTTC.

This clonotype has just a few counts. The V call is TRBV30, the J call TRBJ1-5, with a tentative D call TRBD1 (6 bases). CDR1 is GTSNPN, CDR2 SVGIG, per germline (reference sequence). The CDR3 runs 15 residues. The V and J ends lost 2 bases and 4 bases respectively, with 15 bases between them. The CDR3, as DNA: TGTGCCTGGAGTATCCAGGGGACGGGTAATCAGCCCCAGCATTTT. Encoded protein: CAWSIQGTGNQPQHF.

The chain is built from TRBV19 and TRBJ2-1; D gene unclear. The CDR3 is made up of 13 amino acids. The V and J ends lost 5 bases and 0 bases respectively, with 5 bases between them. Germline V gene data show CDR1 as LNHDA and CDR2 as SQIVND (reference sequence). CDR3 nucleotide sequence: TGTGCCAGTAGTCCCATCTCCTACAATGAGCAGTTCTTC. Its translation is CASSPISYNEQFF.

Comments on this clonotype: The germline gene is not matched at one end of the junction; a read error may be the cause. The CDR3 bases are TGTGCCAGCAGCCCAGGGACATCTGAAACTTTCTTT. This gives the protein CASSPGTSETFF. The chain has TRBV7-9 and TRBJ1-1, with D perhaps TRBD1 (6 bases). This CDR3 comprises 12 residues. Germline loops: CDR1 SEHNR, CDR2 FQNEAQ (reference sequence).

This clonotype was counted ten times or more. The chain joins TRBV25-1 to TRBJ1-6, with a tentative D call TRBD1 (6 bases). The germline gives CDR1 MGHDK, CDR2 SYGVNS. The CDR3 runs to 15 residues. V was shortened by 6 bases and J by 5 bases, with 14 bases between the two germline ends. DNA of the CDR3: TGTGCCAGCAGGCCCCACAGGGACCATAATTCACCCCTCCACTTT. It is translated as CASRPHRDHNSPLHF.

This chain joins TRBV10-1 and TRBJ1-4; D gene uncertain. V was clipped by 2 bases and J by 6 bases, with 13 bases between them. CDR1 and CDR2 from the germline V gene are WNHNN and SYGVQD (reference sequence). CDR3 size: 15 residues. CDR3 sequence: CASSEASGSYEKLFF. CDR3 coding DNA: TGCGCCAGCAGTGAGGCGTCGGGGAGTTATGAAAAACTGTTTTTT.

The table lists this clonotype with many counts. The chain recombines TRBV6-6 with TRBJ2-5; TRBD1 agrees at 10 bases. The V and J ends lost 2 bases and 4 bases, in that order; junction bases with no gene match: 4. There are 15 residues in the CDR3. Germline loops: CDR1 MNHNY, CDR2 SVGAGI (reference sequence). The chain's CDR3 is CASSYGTGESETQYF. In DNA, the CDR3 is TGTGCCAGCAGTTACGGGACAGGGGAGTCAGAGACCCAGTACTTC.

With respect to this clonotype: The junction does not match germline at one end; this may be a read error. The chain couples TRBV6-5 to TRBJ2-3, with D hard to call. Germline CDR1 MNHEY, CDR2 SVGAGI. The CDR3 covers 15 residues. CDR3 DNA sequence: TGTGCCGGCAGTTACGTTGTCCTCGCGACAGATACGCAGTATTTT. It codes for CAGSYVVLATDTQYF.

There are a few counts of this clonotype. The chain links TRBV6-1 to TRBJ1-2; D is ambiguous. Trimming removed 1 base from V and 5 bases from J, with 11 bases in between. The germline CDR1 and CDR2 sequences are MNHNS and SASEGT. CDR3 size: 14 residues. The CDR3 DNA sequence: TGTGCCAGCAGTGAAGAAAGCAGGAGATATGGCTACACCTTC. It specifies CASSEESRRYGYTF.

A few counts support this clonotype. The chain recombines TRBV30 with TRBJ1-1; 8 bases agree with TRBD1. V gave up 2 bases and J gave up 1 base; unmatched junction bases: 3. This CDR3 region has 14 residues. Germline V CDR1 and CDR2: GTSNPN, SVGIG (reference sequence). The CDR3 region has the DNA TGTGCCTGGAGTTCCGGACAGGGGAACACTGAAGCTTTCTTT. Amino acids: CAWSSGQGNTEAFF. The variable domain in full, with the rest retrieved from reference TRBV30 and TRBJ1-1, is SQTIHQWPATLVQPVGSPLSLECTVEGTSNPNLYWYRQAAGRGLQLLFYSVGIGQISSEVPQNLSASRPQDRQFILSSKKLLLSDSGFYLCAWSSGQGNTEAFFGQGTRLTVV.

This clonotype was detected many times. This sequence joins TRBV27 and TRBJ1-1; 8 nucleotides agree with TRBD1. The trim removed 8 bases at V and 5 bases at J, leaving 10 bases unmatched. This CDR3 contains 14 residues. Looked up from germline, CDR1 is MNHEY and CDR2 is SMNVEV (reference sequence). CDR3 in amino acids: CASYLQGARTEAFF. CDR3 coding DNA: TGTGCCAGCTATCTCCAGGGGGCGCGAACTGAAGCTTTCTTT.

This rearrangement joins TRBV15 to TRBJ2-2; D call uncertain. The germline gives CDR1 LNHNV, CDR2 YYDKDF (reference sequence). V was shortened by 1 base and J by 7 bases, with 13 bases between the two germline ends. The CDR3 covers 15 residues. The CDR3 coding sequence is TGTGCCACCAGCAGAGGGCCAGAGGTTCTCGGGGAGCTGTTTTTT. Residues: CATSRGPEVLGELFF. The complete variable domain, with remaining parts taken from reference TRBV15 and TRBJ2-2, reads DAMVIQNPRYQVTQFGKPVTLSCSQTLNHNVMYWYQQKSSQAPKLLFHYYDKDFNNEADTPDNFQSRRPNTSFCFLDIRSPGLGDTAMYLCATSRGPEVLGELFFGEGSRLTVL.

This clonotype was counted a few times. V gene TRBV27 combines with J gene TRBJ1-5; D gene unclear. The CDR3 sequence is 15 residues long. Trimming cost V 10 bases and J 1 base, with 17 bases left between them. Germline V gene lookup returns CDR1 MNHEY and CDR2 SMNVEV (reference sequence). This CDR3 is CATAVEGFSNQPQHF. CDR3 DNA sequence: TGTGCCACCGCCGTGGAGGGTTTCAGCAATCAGCCCCAGCATTTT.

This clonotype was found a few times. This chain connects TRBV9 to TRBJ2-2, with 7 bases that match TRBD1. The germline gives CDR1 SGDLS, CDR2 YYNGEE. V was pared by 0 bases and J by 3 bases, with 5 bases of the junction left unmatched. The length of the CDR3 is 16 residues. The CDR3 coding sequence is TGTGCCAGCAGCGTAGGACAGGGTTACGACACCGGGGAGCTGTTTTTT. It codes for CASSVGQGYDTGELFF.

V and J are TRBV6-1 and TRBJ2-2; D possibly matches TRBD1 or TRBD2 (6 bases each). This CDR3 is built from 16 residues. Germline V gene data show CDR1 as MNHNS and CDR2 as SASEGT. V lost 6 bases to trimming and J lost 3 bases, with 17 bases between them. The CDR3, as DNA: TGTGCCAGCAGCCGGGGGACAAAGACTTACACCGGGGAGCTGTTTTTT. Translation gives CASSRGTKTYTGELFF.

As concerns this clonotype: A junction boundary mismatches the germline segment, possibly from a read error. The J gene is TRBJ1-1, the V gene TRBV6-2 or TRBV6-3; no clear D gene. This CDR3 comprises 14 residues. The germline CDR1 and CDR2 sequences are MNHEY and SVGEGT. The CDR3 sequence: CASNYSPRNTEAFF. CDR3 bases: TGTGCCAGCAATTACTCCCCAAGGAACACTGAAGCTTTCTTT.

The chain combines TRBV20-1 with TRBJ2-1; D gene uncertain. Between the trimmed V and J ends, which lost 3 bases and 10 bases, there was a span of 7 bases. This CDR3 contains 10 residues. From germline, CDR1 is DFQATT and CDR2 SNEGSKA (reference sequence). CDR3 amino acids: CSASSPEQFF. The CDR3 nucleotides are TGCAGTGCTAGTTCGCCCGAGCAGTTCTTC.

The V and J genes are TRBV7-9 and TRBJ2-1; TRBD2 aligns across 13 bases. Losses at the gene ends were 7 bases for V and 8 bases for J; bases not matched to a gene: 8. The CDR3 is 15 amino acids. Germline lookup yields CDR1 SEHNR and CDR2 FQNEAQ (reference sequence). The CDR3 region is CASTHTSGRAHEQFF. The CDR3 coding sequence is TGTGCCAGCACCCATACTAGCGGGAGGGCCCATGAGCAGTTCTTC.

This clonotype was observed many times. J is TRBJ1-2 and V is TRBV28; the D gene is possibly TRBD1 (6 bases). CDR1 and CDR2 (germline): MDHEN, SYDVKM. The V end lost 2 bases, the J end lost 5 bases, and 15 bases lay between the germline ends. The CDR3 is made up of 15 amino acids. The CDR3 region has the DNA TGTGCCAGCAGTTTACCGGGACAAACCCGATATGGCTACACCTTC. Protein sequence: CASSLPGQTRYGYTF.

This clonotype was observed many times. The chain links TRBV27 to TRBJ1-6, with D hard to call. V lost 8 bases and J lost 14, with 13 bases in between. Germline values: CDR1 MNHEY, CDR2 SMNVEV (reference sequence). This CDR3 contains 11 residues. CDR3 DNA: TGTGCCAGCGTTCTAGGGTCGGCCCTCCACTTT. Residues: CASVLGSALHF.

CDR3 coding DNA: TGCGCCAGCAGCCAAGAGACAGGGGCTCAGCCCCAGCATTTT. This encodes CASSQETGAQPQHF. V and J are TRBV4-1 and TRBJ1-5; the match to TRBD1 covers 8 bases. Germline V gene sequence: CDR1 MGHRA, CDR2 YSYEKL. The trim removed 0 bases at V and 6 bases at J, leaving 1 base unmatched. This CDR3 spans 14 amino acids.

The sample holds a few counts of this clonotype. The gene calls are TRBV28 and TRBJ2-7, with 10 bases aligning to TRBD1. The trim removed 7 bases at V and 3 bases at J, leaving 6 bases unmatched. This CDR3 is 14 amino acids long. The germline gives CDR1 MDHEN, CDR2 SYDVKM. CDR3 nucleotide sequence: TGTGCCAGCACGACGGGACAGGGGATCTACGAGCAGTACTTC. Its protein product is CASTTGQGIYEQYF.

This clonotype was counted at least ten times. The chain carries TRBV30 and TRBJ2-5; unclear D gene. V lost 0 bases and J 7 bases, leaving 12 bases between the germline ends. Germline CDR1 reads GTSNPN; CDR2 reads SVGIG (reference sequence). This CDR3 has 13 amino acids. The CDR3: CAWSVPAAGTQYF. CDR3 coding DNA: TGTGCCTGGAGTGTACCCGCGGCTGGGACCCAGTACTTC.

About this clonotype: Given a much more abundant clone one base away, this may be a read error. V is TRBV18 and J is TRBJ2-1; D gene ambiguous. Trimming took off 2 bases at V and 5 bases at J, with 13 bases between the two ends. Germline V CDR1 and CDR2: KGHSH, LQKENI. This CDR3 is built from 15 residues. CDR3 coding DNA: TGTGCCAGCTCACCATACGCCTCGGCCCACAATGAGCAGTTCTTC. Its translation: CASSPYASAHNEQFF.